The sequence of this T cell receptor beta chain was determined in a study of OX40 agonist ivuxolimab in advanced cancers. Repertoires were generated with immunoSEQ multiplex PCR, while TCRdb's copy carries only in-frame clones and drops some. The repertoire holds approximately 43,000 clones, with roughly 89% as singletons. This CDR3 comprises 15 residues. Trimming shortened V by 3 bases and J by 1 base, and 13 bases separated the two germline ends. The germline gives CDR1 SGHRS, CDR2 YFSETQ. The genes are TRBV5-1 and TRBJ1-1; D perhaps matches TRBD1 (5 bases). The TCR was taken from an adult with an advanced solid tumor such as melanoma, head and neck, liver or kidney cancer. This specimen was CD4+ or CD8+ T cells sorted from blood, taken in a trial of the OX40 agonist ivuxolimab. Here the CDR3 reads CASSSYTQGNTEAFF. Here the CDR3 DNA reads TGCGCCAGCAGCTCGTACACTCAGGGGAACACTGAAGCTTTCTTT. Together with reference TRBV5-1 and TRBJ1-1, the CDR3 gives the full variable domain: KAGVTQTPRYLIKTRGQQVTLSCSPISGHRSVSWYQQTPGQGLQFLFEYFSETQRNKGNFPGRFSGRQFSNSRSEMNVSTLELGDSALYLCASSSYTQGNTEAFFGQGTRLTVV.